These 5 T cell receptor beta chains were sequenced from one sample in a study of cytomegalovirus exposure and HLA in healthy donors. PCR used 60 Vbeta primers and 13 Jbeta primers. TCRdb's copy holds only in-frame clones and misses some; the assay was immunoSEQ multiplex PCR. Of approximately 140,000 clones listed, roughly 79% are singletons. Sample: PBMCs. These receptors were obtained from a woman in her forties or fifties in good health and CMV-seronegative.

The rearrangement links TRBV19 to TRBJ2-7, with TRBD1 as a possible D gene (6 bases). Trimming removed 4 bases from V and 2 bases from J, with 12 bases in between. Germline lookup yields CDR1 LNHDA and CDR2 SQIVND (reference sequence). The CDR3 runs to 14 residues. The CDR3 DNA is TGTGCCAGTAGTACGCCGGGACATACCTACGAGCAGTACTTC. Translated: CASSTPGHTYEQYF.

This sequence joins TRBV11-1 and TRBJ2-4, with TRBD1 matching over 7 bases. V was pared by 5 bases and J by 1 base, with 8 bases of the junction left unmatched. The germline CDR1 and CDR2 sequences are SGHAT and FQDESV (reference sequence). The CDR3 runs 16 residues. The DNA for the CDR3 is TGTGCCAGCAGCCCCCGGACAGGCTTGGCCAAAAACATTCAGTACTTC. Protein sequence: CASSPRTGLAKNIQYF.

The V call is TRBV29-1, the J call TRBJ1-3, with 10 bases lining up with TRBD1. The CDR3 is 14 amino acids. With 8 bases clipped from V and 6 bases from J, the junction kept 10 bases outside the gene matches. Germline-derived CDR1 and CDR2 are SQVTM and ANQGSEA. The CDR3 loop reads CSTGTGAPTNTIYF. CDR3 in DNA: TGCAGCACAGGGACAGGGGCCCCTACAAACACCATATATTTT.

This sequence joins TRBV7-2 and TRBJ1-2, with 8 bases aligning to TRBD1. Germline trimming cut 1 base from V and 4 bases from J; bases unmatched to any gene: 5. In germline, CDR1 is SGHTA, CDR2 FQGNSA. The CDR3 is made up of 15 amino acids. As DNA, the CDR3 is TGTGCCAGCAGCTTAGATGGACAGGGAACCTATGGCTACACCTTC. Amino acids: CASSLDGQGTYGYTF.

V usage is TRBV9 and J usage is TRBJ2-2; 9 bases agree with TRBD2. Germline trimming cut 5 bases from V and 2 bases from J; bases unmatched to any gene: 1. In germline, CDR1 is SGDLS, CDR2 YYNGEE. CDR3 length: 14 residues. The CDR3 nucleotides read TGTGCCAGCAGGCGGGAGGGTAACACCGGGGAGCTGTTTTTT. This translates into CASRREGNTGELFF.